The T cell receptor (beta chain) described here comes from a study of CD4 and CD8 cells across lung adenocarcinoma regions. TCRdb re-derived calls from the PCR reads in MiXCR, one entry per CDR3 protein. The sample shows 9,500 to 15,000 distinct CDR3 sequences, around half of them seen only once. This CDR3 is built from 14 residues. Trimming removed 0 bases at V and 3 bases at J, with 7 bases between. The germline gives CDR1 SGHAT, CDR2 FQNNGV. By sample fraction, this clonotype is medium-sized. The rearrangement links TRBV11-2 to TRBJ2-3; D not resolved. The origin of this receptor is a female donor with lung adenocarcinoma. The CD4 and CD8 labels of this study may be unreliable. The specimen was CD8+ T cells from the margin of a lung tumor. Written as DNA, the CDR3 is TGTGCCAGCAGCTTAGAGTGGGGAACAGATACGCAGTATTTT. The encoded protein is CASSLEWGTDTQYF.